Listed here is a single T cell receptor (beta chain). Its antigen is still unknown. The CDR3 does not close with the conserved phenylalanine or tryptophan, likely indicating a read error. The sample originates from a study of tumor-infiltrating lymphocytes in primary liver carcinoma. Across the study: Men as well as women, aged 30 to 69 years, made up the patients. Study results and caveats: Only about 7.5-25% of top clones were detected in all five tumor regions. Tumor-adjacent and tumor-blood pairs overlapped less than tumor region pairs did.

This CDR3 has 14 residues. From 450 to 550 ng total RNA, TCR beta cDNA was generated with a primer in the constant region. Libraries covering TCR beta were generated through three nested multiplex PCR rounds (using a slightly modified ARM-PCR). The first two PCR rounds used TRBV1-TRBV30 primers with a Cbeta primer, 10 cycles each. TCRdb processed the multiplex PCR reads anew with MiXCR; each CDR3 protein has one entry. The repertoire holds approximately 120,000 distinct CDR3 sequences, with 64% as singletons. Co-extraction yielded RNA and DNA from approximately 22-30 mg of unsorted bulk tissue. The TCR originated in a woman aged 55-69 years with primary liver carcinoma and hepatitis B virus infection. The sample consisted of liver tumor tissue from sampling region 3. Sample subset: tumor region T3, left-lateral pole. The chain joins TRBV12-3 or TRBV12-4 to TRBJ1-2; D gene uncertain. This CDR3 reads CAGSLVRSNYGYTL. CDR3 bases: TGTGCCGGCAGTTTAGTACGAAGTAACTATGGCTACACCCTC.